This T cell receptor beta chain was obtained from a study of radiotherapy plus CTLA-4 blockade in lung cancer. Some clones are missing from TCRdb's copy, which holds only in-frame ones; the method was immunoSEQ multiplex PCR. The sample lists about 82,000 clones, more than 70% occurring once. This CDR3 is built from 13 residues. V dropped 1 base and J dropped 2 bases, with 5 bases sitting between them. The germline V gene encodes CDR1 LGHNA and CDR2 YNFKEQ. This sample comprised peripheral blood, obtained from a patient treated with radiotherapy plus ipilimumab. The TCR originated in a human donor with non-small cell lung cancer that progressed on radiotherapy plus ipilimumab. The chain couples TRBV4-2 to TRBJ1-2; no clear D gene. The CDR3 region is CASSQGGNYGYTF. DNA of the CDR3: TGTGCCAGCAGCCAAGGAGGGAACTATGGCTACACCTTC.